This TCR beta chain was retrieved from a study of beta chain features in type 1 diabetes. As for the study in general: No age, gender or cell yield differences were seen between patients and healthy donors.

Expressed TCRB transcripts were sequenced, since all the RNA that had been isolated was reverse transcribed. Sequencing was performed with immunoSEQ multiplex PCR; in TCRdb, only in-frame clones are kept and a portion is missing. The table has 25,000 to 30,000 clones, approximately 55% seen once. To note about this clone: Its matching antigen is unknown.

The germline gives CDR1 SGHTA, CDR2 FQGNSA. The CDR3 has 16 amino acids. Trimming removed 3 bases from V and 0 bases from J, with 11 bases in between. Findings and limits, study-wide: Across all four CD4+ subsets, people with type 1 diabetes showed modestly shorter TCRB CDR3s. When VDJ junctions were examined, type 1 diabetes patients showed fewer insertions and more deletions.

The gene calls are TRBV7-2 and TRBJ2-2; a weak D match, TRBD2 (6 bases). The sequence came from a woman aged 18-30 years with type 1 diabetes. The specimen sequenced was Tregs from blood. The CDR3 DNA reads as TGTGCCAGCAGCTTCCGGGAGCCTGCGAACACCGGGGAGCTGTTTTTT. It codes for CASSFREPANTGELFF.